The 18 T cell receptor beta chains in this list originate from one sample, sequenced in a study of metastatic and nonmetastatic thyroid tumors. TCRdb re-analyzed the PCR reads through MiXCR. The table includes under 50,000 clones, approximately 17% detected once. Prior to thyroid surgery, none of the patients had received any treatment. The sample comprised tumor tissue. These receptors all stem from a female donor with papillary thyroid cancer or a benign thyroid nodule (not recorded which). Some clones in this sample may be carry-over from other donors' samples.

Ten or more counts support this clone. The V gene is TRBV3-1, the J gene TRBJ2-2, with 7 positions matching TRBD2. Unmatched junction bases numbered 14, after V lost 5 bases and J lost 5 bases. This CDR3 comprises 17 residues. Germline CDR1 and CDR2: LGHDT and YNNKEL (reference sequence). As DNA, the CDR3 is TGTGCCAGCAGCTTTATTTCTAGTGGAGCGGGAACCGGGGAGCTGTTTTTT. Translation gives CASSFISSGAGTGELFF.

In the case of this clone: It may be a read error: a sequence one base away is much more abundant. The J gene is TRBJ2-1, the V gene TRBV5-5; 7 positions match TRBD2. The V gene end was trimmed by 0 bases and the J gene end by 5 bases; junction bases not matched to a gene: 5. This CDR3 is 15 amino acids long. Germline V gene lookup returns CDR1 SGHKS and CDR2 YYEKEE (reference sequence). Here the CDR3 reads CASSLVTSVNNEQFF. DNA for the CDR3: TGTGCCAGCAGCTTGGTAACTAGCGTTAACAATGAGCAGTTCTTC. The full variable domain, completed using reference TRBV5-5 and TRBJ2-1, is DAGVTQSPTHLIKTRGQQVTLRCSPISGHKSVSWYQQVLGQGPQFIFQYYEKEERGRGNFPDRFSARQFPNYSSELNVNALLLGDSALYLCASSLVTSVNNEQFFGPGTRLTVL.

There are a few counts of this clone. The chain links TRBV25-1 to TRBJ1-3; no clear D gene. The CDR3 runs to 15 residues. V was shortened by 7 bases and J by 0 bases, with 13 bases between the two germline ends. Germline V gene data show CDR1 as MGHDK and CDR2 as SYGVNS. The CDR3 loop reads CASTLTVLSGNTIYF. CDR3 coding DNA: TGTGCCAGCACCCTCACAGTTCTCTCTGGAAACACCATATATTTT. The full variable domain, in which reference TRBV25-1 and TRBJ1-3 provide the parts outside the CDR3, is EADIYQTPRYLVIGTGKKITLECSQTMGHDKMYWYQQDPGMELHLIHYSYGVNSTEKGDLSSESTVSRIRTEHFPLTLESARPSHTSQYLCASTLTVLSGNTIYFGEGSWLTVV.

The table lists this clone with many counts. The gene calls are TRBV7-9 and TRBJ1-4; D is unresolved. CDR1 is SEHNR, CDR2 FQNEAQ, per germline (reference sequence). Between the trimmed V and J ends, which lost 1 base and 8 bases, there was a span of 8 bases. CDR3 size: 13 residues. CDR3 DNA: TGTGCCAGCAGCTTAGAGATGGGGGAAAAACTGTTTTTT. Translated, it gives CASSLEMGEKLFF.

The chain recombines TRBV7-6 with TRBJ2-7; TRBD1 matches 7 bases. The CDR3 is made up of 15 amino acids. The V gene end was trimmed by 5 bases and the J gene end by 0 bases; junction bases not matched to a gene: 7. Germline V CDR1 and CDR2: SGHVS, FNYEAQ. The CDR3 sequence: CASSVRQGTSYEQYF. CDR3 coding DNA: TGTGCCAGCAGCGTCAGACAGGGTACCTCCTACGAGCAGTACTTC.

There are many counts of this clone. This same CDR3 is encoded by further DNA sequences in the sample. The J gene is TRBJ1-6, the V gene TRBV6-1; D is ambiguous. V was trimmed by 7 bases and J by 5 bases, leaving 15 bases between them. The CDR3 has 15 residues. Germline loops: CDR1 MNHNS, CDR2 SASEGT. The CDR3 DNA follows: TGTGCCAGCACCTTATACACAACCAATAATTCACCCCTCCACTTT. It is translated as CASTLYTTNNSPLHF.

This clone was seen repeatedly, ten times or more. V is TRBV5-1 and J is TRBJ2-3; TRBD1 agrees at 7 bases. This CDR3 has 16 amino acids. Trimming cost V 3 bases and J 1 base; bases outside gene matches: 8. Germline loops: CDR1 SGHRS, CDR2 YFSETQ. CDR3 nucleotide sequence: TGCGCCAGCAGCTCACAGGGGCGCCCTGGCACAGATACGCAGTATTTT. Amino acids: CASSSQGRPGTDTQYF.

With regard to this clone: Sequence at one end of the junction differs from germline and may be a read error. The chain joins TRBV12-5 to TRBJ2-1; 10 nucleotides align to TRBD2. Germline V CDR1 and CDR2: LGHNT, FRNRAP. The CDR3 extends over 18 amino acids. This chain's CDR3 is CAIGLVRHPSGSYNEQFF. The CDR3 coding sequence is TGTGCTATTGGTTTGGTCCGTCACCCTAGCGGGAGTTACAATGAGCAGTTCTTC.

The chain carries TRBV5-6 and TRBJ1-1, with D possibly TRBD1 on 6 matching bases. Germline lookup yields CDR1 SGHDT and CDR2 YYEEEE. Trimming cost V 1 base and J 5 bases, with 9 bases left between them. CDR3 size: 13 residues. The CDR3 loop reads CASSLTGSTEAFF. Written as DNA, the CDR3 is TGTGCCAGCAGCTTGACAGGGAGTACTGAAGCTTTCTTT.

Worth noting for this clone: A read error is possible here, since a much larger clone lies one base away. The CDR3 sequence: CSAGPQKGSPLHF. In DNA, the CDR3 is TGCAGTGCCGGCCCACAGAAAGGTTCACCCCTCCACTTT. The rearrangement links TRBV20-1 to TRBJ1-6; D unclear. Trimming took 6 bases from V and 9 from J, leaving 15 bases between them. CDR1 is DFQATT, CDR2 SNEGSKA, per germline (reference sequence). The CDR3 has 13 amino acids.

As for this clone: Since a much larger clone is just one base distant, this may be a read error. This sequence joins TRBV5-5 and TRBJ1-5; weak D call: TRBD1 (5 bases). Trimming shortened V by 2 bases and J by 7 bases, and 13 bases separated the two germline ends. Germline CDR1 reads SGHKS; CDR2 reads YYEKEE (reference sequence). The CDR3 runs to 14 residues. The CDR3 region is CASSLKDIRQPQHF. CDR3 nucleotide sequence: TGTGCCAGCAGCTTAAAGGACATAAGGCAGCCCCAGCATTTT.

This rearrangement joins TRBV4-2 to TRBJ2-5; D perhaps matches TRBD1 (7 bases). Germline-derived CDR1 and CDR2 are LGHNA and YNFKEQ. The V gene lost 1 base and the J gene lost 5 bases, with 14 bases spanning the gap. The CDR3 has 15 residues. CDR3 in DNA: TGTGCCAGCAGCCAAGGAGACAGGGAGGCGGAGACCCAGTACTTC. This translates into CASSQGDREAETQYF.

Remarks on this clone: This CDR3 is missing its conserved last phenylalanine or tryptophan, likely due to a read error. The CDR3 nucleotides are TGTGCCATCAGTTTCCTACTAGCCGGGGGGATTACTGGAAACACCATATATCTT. This sequence encodes CAISFLLAGGITGNTIYL. This chain uses TRBV6-5 with TRBJ1-3, with D maybe TRBD1 (5 bases). Germline values: CDR1 MNHEY, CDR2 SVGAGI. This CDR3 contains 18 residues.

This clone was counted between two and nine times. Being one base from a much bigger clone, this may be a read error. Given the absence of the conserved phenylalanine or tryptophan at the CDR3 end, a read error is likely. The V call is TRBV20-1, the J call TRBJ2-1; 11 bases fit TRBD1. The V and J ends lost 5 bases and 2 bases, in that order; junction bases with no gene match: 2. Germline assignment: CDR1 DFQATT and CDR2 SNEGSKA (reference sequence). The CDR3 contains 14 residues. As DNA, the CDR3 is TGCAGTGCTCCGGACAGGGGGCCCTACAATGAGCAGTTCCTC. Encoded protein: CSAPDRGPYNEQFL.

This clone was detected ten times or more. V and J are TRBV18 and TRBJ1-6, with D hard to call. Germline V CDR1 and CDR2: KGHSH, LQKENI. The CDR3 contains 15 residues. V gave up 1 base and J gave up 7 bases, with 11 bases separating them. This chain's CDR3 is CASSPQGPENSPLHF. CDR3 coding DNA: TGTGCCAGCTCACCACAGGGCCCGGAGAATTCACCCCTCCACTTT.

As for this clone: A much larger clone lies one base from this, so it may be a read error. V and J are TRBV12-3 or TRBV12-4 and TRBJ1-4; D is unresolved. V dropped 5 bases and J dropped 3 bases, with 7 bases sitting between them. CDR3 length: 13 amino acids. The CDR3 protein is CASSEVANEKLFF. CDR3 sequence (DNA): TGTGCCAGCAGTGAGGTCGCTAATGAAAAACTGTTTTTT.

The sample holds many counts of this clone. One base away lies a much larger clone, so this may be a sequencing read error. CDR3 protein: CARSWGGYEQYF. The CDR3 bases are TGCGCCCGCAGCTGGGGGGGATACGAGCAGTACTTC. The rearrangement joins TRBV10-1 to TRBJ2-7; 7 bases line up with TRBD2. Per germline, CDR1 WNHNN and CDR2 SYGVQD (reference sequence). The CDR3 consists of 12 residues.

This clone was recorded many times. CDR3 in DNA: TGTGCCAGCAGTTCCTTGGGCCTGTTCTATGGCTACACCTTC. This gives the protein CASSSLGLFYGYTF. The V and J genes are TRBV28 and TRBJ1-2; D not resolved. The CDR3 covers 14 residues. Deletions cut 4 bases from V and 4 bases from J, with 13 bases between. Germline V gene sequence: CDR1 MDHEN, CDR2 SYDVKM.